Described below is a single T cell receptor beta chain sequence and its context. These data come from a study of blood T cell repertoires in COVID-19. Across the study: T cells, B-cell-depleted T cells, or PBMCs provided the cDNA or gDNA that served as material.

Per germline, CDR1 LNHDA and CDR2 SQIVND (reference sequence). The CDR3 loop spans 16 amino acids. The ends lost 5 bases at V and 3 bases at J; junction bases unmatched: 12. Clones were sequenced by immunoSEQ multiplex PCR, and TCRdb holds only the in-frame ones, with some missing. The data show 250,000 or so clones, around 86% seen once. The receptor's source is a woman aged 70 to 79 with active or convalescent COVID-19. The chain links TRBV19 to TRBJ2-7; 8 bases align to TRBD1. Input material: peripheral blood. The DNA for the CDR3 is TGTGCCAGTAGTTCCCGGACAGGGAAGGCCCTCTACGAGCAGTACTTC. Its translation: CASSSRTGKALYEQYF.